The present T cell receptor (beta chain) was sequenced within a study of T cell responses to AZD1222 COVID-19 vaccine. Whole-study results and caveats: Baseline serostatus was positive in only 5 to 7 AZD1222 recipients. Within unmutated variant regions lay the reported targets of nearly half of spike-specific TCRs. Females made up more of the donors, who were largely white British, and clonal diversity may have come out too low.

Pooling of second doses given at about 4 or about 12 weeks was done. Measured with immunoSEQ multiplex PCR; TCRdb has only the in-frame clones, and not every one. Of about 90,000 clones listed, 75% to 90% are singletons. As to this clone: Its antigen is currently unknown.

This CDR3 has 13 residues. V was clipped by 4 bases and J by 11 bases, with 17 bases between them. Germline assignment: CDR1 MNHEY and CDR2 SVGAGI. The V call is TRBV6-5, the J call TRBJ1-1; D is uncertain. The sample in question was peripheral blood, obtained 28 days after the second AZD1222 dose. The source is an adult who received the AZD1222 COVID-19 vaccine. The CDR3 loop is CASSFLSVPGAFF. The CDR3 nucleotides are TGTGCCAGCAGTTTCCTCTCGGTCCCTGGGGCTTTCTTT.